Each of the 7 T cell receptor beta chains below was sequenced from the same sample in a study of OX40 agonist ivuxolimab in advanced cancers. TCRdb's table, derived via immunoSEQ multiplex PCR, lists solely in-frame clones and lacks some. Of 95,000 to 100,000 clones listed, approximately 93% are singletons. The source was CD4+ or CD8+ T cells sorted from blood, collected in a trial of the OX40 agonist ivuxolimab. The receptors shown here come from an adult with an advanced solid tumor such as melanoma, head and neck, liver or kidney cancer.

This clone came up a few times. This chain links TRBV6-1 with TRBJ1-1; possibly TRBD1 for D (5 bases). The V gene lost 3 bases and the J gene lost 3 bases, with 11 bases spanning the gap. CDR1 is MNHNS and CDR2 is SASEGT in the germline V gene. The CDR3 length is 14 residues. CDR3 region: CASSEGLGDTEAFF. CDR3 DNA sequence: TGTGCCAGCAGTGAGGGGCTCGGGGACACTGAAGCTTTCTTT.

As DNA, the CDR3 is TGCGCCAGCAGCTTTGGGACTAGGGACACCGGGGAGCTGTTTTTT. Translation gives CASSFGTRDTGELFF. V is TRBV5-1 and J is TRBJ2-2; 8 nucleotides line up with TRBD2. From germline, CDR1 is SGHRS and CDR2 YFSETQ. V shed 2 bases, J shed 3 bases, and the junction held 3 bases outside the gene matches. The CDR3 runs 15 residues.

The CDR3 region is CASSPTTGNTEAFF. CDR3 bases: TGTGCCAGCAGCCCAACGACAGGGAACACTGAAGCTTTCTTT. This chain links TRBV6-5 with TRBJ1-1; D might be TRBD1 (6 bases). Germline V gives CDR1 MNHEY, CDR2 SVGAGI. Trimming stripped 6 bases from V and 1 base from J, with 12 bases between. The length of the CDR3 is 14 residues.

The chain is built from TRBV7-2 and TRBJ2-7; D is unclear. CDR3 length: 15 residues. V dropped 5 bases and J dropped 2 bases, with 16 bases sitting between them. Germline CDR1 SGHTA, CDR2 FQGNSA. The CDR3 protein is CASSPTPDPTYEQYF. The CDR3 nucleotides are TGTGCCAGCAGCCCAACCCCGGACCCCACCTACGAGCAGTACTTC.

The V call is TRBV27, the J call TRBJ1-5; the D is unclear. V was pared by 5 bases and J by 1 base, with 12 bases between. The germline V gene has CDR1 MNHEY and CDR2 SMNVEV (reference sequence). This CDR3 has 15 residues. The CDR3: CASSKNFHSNQPQHF. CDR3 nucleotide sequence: TGTGCCAGCAGTAAAAATTTCCACAGCAATCAGCCCCAGCATTTT.

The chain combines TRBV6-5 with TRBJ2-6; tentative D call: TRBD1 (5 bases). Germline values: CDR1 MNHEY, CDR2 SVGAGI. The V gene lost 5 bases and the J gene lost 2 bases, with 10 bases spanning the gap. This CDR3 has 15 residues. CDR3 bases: TGTGCCAGCAGTCTCAGGGCGACTGGGGCCAACGTCCTGACTTTC. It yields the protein CASSLRATGANVLTF.

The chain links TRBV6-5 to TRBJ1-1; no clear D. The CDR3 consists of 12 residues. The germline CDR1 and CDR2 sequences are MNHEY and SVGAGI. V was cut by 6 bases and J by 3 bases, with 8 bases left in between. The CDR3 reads CASRDGYTEAFF. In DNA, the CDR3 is TGTGCCAGCAGGGATGGGTACACTGAAGCTTTCTTT.